Sequencing of this TCR beta chain was carried out in a study of T cell responses to AZD1222 COVID-19 vaccine. Study-wide results and limits: The repertoires were collected only after the peak T cell response. In the spike-specific TCR repertoire, nearly half reportedly target unmutated variant regions.

Repertoires were generated with immunoSEQ multiplex PCR, while TCRdb's copy carries only in-frame clones and drops some. The table has tens of thousands of clones, roughly 89% seen once. A note on this clone: Antigen: not known.

This CDR3 is 15 amino acids long. Germline CDR1 and CDR2: MNHEY and SVGAGI. V lost 5 bases and J lost 4; bases outside the gene matches: 7. The V and J genes are TRBV6-5 and TRBJ2-3; TRBD2 matches at 9 bases. Sequencing used peripheral blood, obtained 28 days after the second AZD1222 dose. This TCR derives from an adult who received the AZD1222 COVID-19 vaccine. DNA for the CDR3: TGTGCCAGCAGTCTACTAGCGGGCGACTCAGATACGCAGTATTTT. As protein: CASSLLAGDSDTQYF.